Below, one T cell receptor beta chain is given with its context. Its antigen has not been determined. No base quality values were provided; no much bigger clone lies one nucleotide off. TCRbeta CDR3 regions were amplified from genomic DNA by means of the immunoSEQ Assay, a bias-controlled multiplex PCR. Concerning the study's data processing: The number of nucleated cells in each sample was estimated from the amplification of reference gene primers within the assay. To quantify the absolute abundance of each unique TCRbeta CDR3 rearrangement, sequence reads were collapsed and filtered. Productive Simpson clonality was computed per sample as the square root of Simpson's diversity index over productive rearrangements. TCRdb re-hosts the immuneACCESS table, in-frame sequences only. Its copies lack some clones; in the studies checked, an unresolved V gene accounts for under half of them, and the cause for the rest is not known. V, J and clone size reflect that table, while D and trimming were determined from the DNA. This sample gives about 130,000 clones in total; approximately 80% of them show up just once. The ten largest clones capture roughly 45% of the sample.

The data originate from a study of blood T cell repertoires in COVID-19 (dated by TCRdb to 2018 to 2021). Describing the broader study: Collaborator samples came from the United States, Italy and Spain and covered acute and convalescent phases of COVID-19. HLA class I and class II types, where available, came from metadata supplied by the sample provider rather than from assay-based typing. Deeply sampled blood TCRbeta repertoires from subjects exposed to, actively infected with, or recovered from COVID-19 were included in the dataset. The sample metadata nearly always contained a de-identified subject ID, COVID-19 status, age in years and sex. The repertoires were released in a freely available public database intended as a resource for research on the immune response to SARS-CoV-2. Samples were obtained from the ongoing ImmuneRACE study (first 160 participants) and from 1,200 or so subjects provided by 6 global collaborators. The prospective study material was composed of cDNA or gDNA derived from T cells, B-cell-depleted T cells, or PBMCs.

V loses 4 bases at its end and J loses 2 bases; junction bases beyond the gene matches: 2. Via the germline V gene (reference sequence), CDR1 is LGHDT and CDR2 YNNKEL. Reading from cysteine to phenylalanine, the CDR3 counts 14 amino acids. Of the read, only the CDR3 DNA is kept; its 42 bases are in frame from base 1. Findings and caveats that apply to the study as a whole: The amount of clinical and demographic metadata varied by source and participant and was provided uncurated.

Each collaborating institution followed its own protocols to collect whole blood in K2EDTA tubes. For TCRbeta analysis, collaborators shipped samples as frozen whole blood, isolated PBMCs, or DNA extracted from either of those sample types. Recombination connected TRBV3-1 (or the pseudogene TRBV3-2) to TRBJ2-7; TRBD2 lines up with 10 middle nucleotides. The sample comprised peripheral blood. The sequence was obtained from a human donor in a cohort sampled during active COVID-19. CDR3 protein: CASSLAGGAYEQYF. The bases are TGTGCCAGCAGCCTAGCGGGGGGTGCCTACGAGCAGTACTTC.